This TCR beta chain was identified during a study of blood T cell repertoires in COVID-19. Background on the study: Sites in the United States, Italy and Spain provided acute and convalescent COVID-19 samples. In each case, the material was cDNA or gDNA derived from T cells, B-cell-depleted T cells, or PBMCs.

Original methodology: From reference gene primer amplification, estimates of nucleated cell counts were derived. Here immunoSEQ multiplex PCR was the method, and the copy in TCRdb shows in-frame clones only, minus some. V and J calls plus clone size are reproduced from that table; the DNA served to infer D and trimming. Of 200,000 to 300,000 clones in the sample, 85% were seen once. Followed longitudinally, the Seattle patients had been enrolled during active infection. The V gene's germline CDR1 is MNHEY and CDR2 SVGAGI. The CDR3 extends over 14 amino acids. Trimming took 7 bases from V and 2 from J; bases not matched to a gene: 7.

This TCR was sampled from a man aged 50-60 years with COVID-19, enrolled during active disease. This sequence joins TRBV6-5 and TRBJ1-2, with 7 bases identical to TRBD1. The sample was peripheral blood. CDR3 residues: CASTRQGVNYGYTF. DNA for the CDR3: TGTGCCAGCACCAGACAGGGAGTGAACTATGGCTACACCTTC.